A single sample gave rise to the 4 T cell receptor beta chains below, sequenced in a study of blood T cells in healthy people across ages. The authors ran a second PCR of roughly 6 to 12 cycles using a sample-barcoded 5' primer and a J-beta primer mix. TCRdb passed the 5' RACE reads through MiXCR, listing each CDR3 protein once. This sample yields around 800,000 distinct CDR3 sequences, of which under 45% are seen a single time; about 21% belongs to the top ten. Sequences were obtained from blood. The receptors shown here come from a man aged 60 to 75 in good health.

To note about this clonotype: A junction boundary mismatches the germline segment, possibly from a read error. The gene calls are TRBV6-1 and TRBJ1-5; no clear D gene. Per the germline V gene, CDR1 is MNHNS and CDR2 is SASEGT. The CDR3 is 13 amino acids. Here the CDR3 reads CASESLVNRPQHF. Written as DNA, the CDR3 is TGTGCCAGCGAGAGTTTAGTCAATCGGCCCCAGCATTTT.

The J gene is TRBJ2-3, the V gene TRBV4-2; D is tentatively TRBD1 or TRBD2 (6 bases each). There are 16 residues in the CDR3. Trimming cost V 1 base and J 3 bases, with 14 bases left between them. Germline V gives CDR1 LGHNA, CDR2 YNFKEQ. Written as DNA, the CDR3 is TGTGCCAGCAGCCAAGTATTCGAGGGGGGTACAGATACGCAGTATTTT. Translating it yields CASSQVFEGGTDTQYF.

This sequence joins TRBV2 and TRBJ2-1; no definite D call. Germline-derived CDR1 and CDR2 are SNHLY and FYNNEI. V dropped 6 bases and J dropped 3 bases, with 15 bases sitting between them. This CDR3 has 15 amino acids. The CDR3 sequence is CASRAGEARYNEQFF. In DNA form, the CDR3 reads TGTGCCAGCAGAGCTGGGGAAGCCCGCTACAATGAGCAGTTCTTC. The entire variable domain, with the rest obtained from reference TRBV2 and TRBJ2-1, is as follows: EPEVTQTPSHQVTQMGQEVILRCVPISNHLYFYWYRQILGQKVEFLVSFYNNEISEKSEIFDDQFSVERPDGSNFTLKIRSTKLEDSAMYFCASRAGEARYNEQFFGPGTRLTVL.

This clonotype was counted only a few times. At one boundary the junction diverges from the germline segment, which might be a read error. The V and J genes are TRBV12-3 or TRBV12-4 and TRBJ2-7, with TRBD2 matching over 11 bases. There are 15 residues in the CDR3. Here the CDR3 reads CASRPTSGGLYGQYF. The CDR3 coding sequence is TGTGCCAGCAGACCAACTAGCGGGGGACTCTACGGGCAGTACTTC.